This T cell receptor (beta chain) was observed in a study of shared clonotypes between healthy human individuals (dated by TCRdb to about 2020). As for the study more broadly: The cohort included a few men and a couple of women between 18 and 49 years of age. To estimate repertoire size and how much clonotype sharing occurs between individuals, the study deeply sequenced the blood TCR repertoires of a handful of healthy adults. For each donor, three plates each were used for CD4 naive and CD4 memory, two plates were used for CD8 naive, and one plate was used for CD8 memory. Per donor, leukapheresis produced somewhere between about 0.94 and 10 billion PBMCs. Different laboratories and diverse techniques were used to prepare libraries and sequence TCR repertoires, to increase sequencing depth and limit assay-specific biases.

Results the study describes overall, beyond this receptor: Clonotypes shared by all four sorted-subset donors showed higher generation probabilities than non-shared clonotypes. Approximately 4.8% of naive CD4, 3% to 3.5% of naive CD8, approximately 2.2% of memory CD4, and over 0.35% of memory CD8 clonotypes were shared across four donors. Naive subsets generally had larger estimated clonotype richness than memory subsets did. Rarefaction of sorted-subset datasets indicated incomplete sequencing despite the large sequencing depth. Because the study included a small number of donors, the genetic and exposure-history diversity represented was limited. Based on pairwise subsampling, the degree of clonotype sharing among donors was expected to be affected by sequencing depth. Sampling was restricted to blood, and TCR repertoires in tissue are likely to differ from TCR repertoires in blood.

CD8 naive samples were obtained by positive selection for CCR7 among CD45RO-negative cells, yielding a CD45RA+CCR7+ population from which TemRA cells were excluded. The donors were healthy, HIV-negative adults with no recently reported acute infections or vaccinations. Every donor was a Caucasian adult living in Nashville, Tennessee, USA. After blood collection by leukapheresis, PBMCs were isolated using Ficoll-Histopaque density gradient centrifugation and then cryopreserved in the vapor phase of liquid nitrogen. Purity and quantity of every magnetically sorted T cell population were checked by analytical flow cytometry. Each sorted fraction had its genomic DNA isolated and then quantified by UV absorbance on a Nanodrop 2000c. To note about this clone: What this receptor recognizes is not known. The record has no base qualities; no much larger clone is one base away.

The CDR3 runs 14 amino acids, cysteine and phenylalanine included. Only the CDR3 DNA is retained, 42 bases long and in frame from the first base. The germline V end is reduced by 8 bases and the J end by 2 bases; junction bases left unmatched: 9. The germline V gene (reference sequence) specifies MNHEY as CDR1 and SMNVEV as CDR2. Using the deep immunoSEQ assay, multiplex PCR amplified TCR CDR3 regions from genomic DNA. Extracted genomic DNA from each cell subset was distributed evenly across all wells of several immunoSEQ 96-well plates, and each plate was treated as a replicate. Each replicate PCR for sorted subsets received 200 ng genomic DNA, equal to about 30,000 T cell genomes. Purified libraries were quantified with a Qubit 3.0 fluorometer, sized on a Bioanalyzer 2100, and re-quantified with the KAPA Library Quantification kit. A separate single-read 150-cycle Illumina NextSeq 550 flow cell was used to sequence each immunoSEQ 96-well plate. The study's processing was this. The immunoSEQ output contained only junctional sequences without quality scores, so filtering could not match that applied to full-length reads. To assign V/J genes and CDR3, sequences were annotated using PyIR, a Python wrapper for IgBLAST v1.9, with IMGT germline references. Reads with weak V/J assignments (E-value above 1e-6), missing CDR3, stop codons, out-of-frame junctions, or ambiguous translated residues were removed. V3J clonotypes were defined as sequences sharing the same inferred V gene, J gene, and CDR3 amino acid sequence. Percentage overlap between repertoires was computed as shared unique clonotypes divided by the size of the smaller repertoire. RTK rarefaction, the Chao1 estimator, and Recon v2.1 estimates of unobserved clonotypes were used to assess repertoire richness. Generation probabilities for all TCRbeta clonotypes obtained by the gDNA method from a handful of donors were computed using OLGA. Sourced from immuneACCESS, this table was stored by TCRdb with only in-frame sequences that have V and J called. A share of the clones is absent; for the studies checked, an unresolved V gene accounts for under half, and the remainder has no known explanation. D and trimming come from the DNA, and the V and J calls and clone size come from that table. The table for this sample lists about 2.1 million clones; just over 90% of them were counted only once. Under 2% of the sample lies in the top ten.

The chain was built from TRBV27 and TRBJ2-7; TRBD2 agrees with 7 junctional bases. The TCR originated in a man aged 18-30 years in good health. Some clones in this sample may be carry-over from other donors' samples. Sequenced: naive CD8+ T cells from PBMCs. What this sample's cell subset or site label stands for: CD45RA+CCR7+. The DNA sequence follows: TGTGCCAGCCGAGCAGGGAGGGCCGCCTACGAGCAGTACTTC. Translation gives CASRAGRAAYEQYF.